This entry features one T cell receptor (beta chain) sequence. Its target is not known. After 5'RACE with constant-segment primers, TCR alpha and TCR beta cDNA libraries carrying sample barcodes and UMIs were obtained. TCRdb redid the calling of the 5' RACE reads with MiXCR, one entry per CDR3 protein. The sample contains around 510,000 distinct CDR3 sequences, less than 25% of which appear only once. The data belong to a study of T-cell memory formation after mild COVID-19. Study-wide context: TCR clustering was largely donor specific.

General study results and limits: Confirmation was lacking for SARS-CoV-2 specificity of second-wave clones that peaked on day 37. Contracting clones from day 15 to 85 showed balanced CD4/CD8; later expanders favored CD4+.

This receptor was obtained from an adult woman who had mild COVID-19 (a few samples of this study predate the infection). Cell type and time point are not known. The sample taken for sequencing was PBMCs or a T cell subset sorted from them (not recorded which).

The DNA of the CDR3 is TGCGCCAGCAGCCAAACGACGGGACAGGGGGTGTCCTATGGCTACACCTTC. It translates to CASSQTTGQGVSYGYTF. This chain links TRBV5-1 with TRBJ1-2, with TRBD1 identical over 11 bases. Germline CDR1 SGHRS, CDR2 YFSETQ. V was pared by 4 bases and J by 4 bases, with 12 bases of the junction left unmatched. CDR3 length: 17 residues. The variable domain in full, with the rest retrieved from reference TRBV5-1 and TRBJ1-2, is KAGVTQTPRYLIKTRGQQVTLSCSPISGHRSVSWYQQTPGQGLQFLFEYFSETQRNKGNFPGRFSGRQFSNSRSEMNVSTLELGDSALYLCASSQTTGQGVSYGYTFGSGTRLTVV.